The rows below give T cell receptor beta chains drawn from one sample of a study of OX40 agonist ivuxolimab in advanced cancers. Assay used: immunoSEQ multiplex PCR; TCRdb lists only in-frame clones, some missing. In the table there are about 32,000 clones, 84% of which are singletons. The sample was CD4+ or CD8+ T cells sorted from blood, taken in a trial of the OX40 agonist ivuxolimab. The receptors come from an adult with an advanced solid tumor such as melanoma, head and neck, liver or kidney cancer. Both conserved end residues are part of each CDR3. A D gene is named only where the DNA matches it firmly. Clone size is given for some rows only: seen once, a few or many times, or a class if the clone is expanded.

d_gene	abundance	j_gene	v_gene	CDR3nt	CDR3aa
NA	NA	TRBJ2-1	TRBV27	TGTGCCGCTAGTCTCCCGGGAGCTCGCAATGAGCAGTTCTTC	CAASLPGARNEQFF
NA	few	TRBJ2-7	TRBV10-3	TGTGCCATCAGTGGGGGAAACGAGCAGTACTTC	CAISGGNEQYF
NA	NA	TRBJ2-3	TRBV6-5	TGTGCCAGCAGTTTAAGGGACAAAAGATTCGATACGCAGTATTTT	CASSLRDKRFDTQYF
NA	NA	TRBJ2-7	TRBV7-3	TGTGCCAGCAGTCAAATGGGGTCGATCACCTTCCACGAGCAGTACTTC	CASSQMGSITFHEQYF
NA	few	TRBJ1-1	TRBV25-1	TGTGCCAGCAGTGAATGGGCTGAGAACACTGAAGCTTTCTTT	CASSEWAENTEAFF
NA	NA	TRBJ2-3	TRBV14	TGTGCCAGCAGCCAAGATCTCTACTCCGGTACGCAGTATTTT	CASSQDLYSGTQYF
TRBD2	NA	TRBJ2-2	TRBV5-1	TGCGCCAGCAGACCCCTTAACCGGGGGGACACCGGGGAGCTGTTTTTT	CASRPLNRGDTGELFF
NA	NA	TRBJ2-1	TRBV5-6	TGTGCCAGCAGCCCCGATCCTCGGGACCGGCCCTACAATGAGCAGTTCTTC	CASSPDPRDRPYNEQFF
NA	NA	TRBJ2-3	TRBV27	TGTGCCAGCAGTTTTTTGGCTAGCACAGATACGCAGTATTTT	CASSFLASTDTQYF
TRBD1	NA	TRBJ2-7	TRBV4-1	TGCGCCAGCAGCCTCGGAACCGGGACAGGGTACGAGCAGTACTTC	CASSLGTGTGYEQYF
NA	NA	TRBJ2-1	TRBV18	TGTGCCACCGTGGCAGGGGAGAACTACAATGAGCAGTTCTTC	CATVAGENYNEQFF
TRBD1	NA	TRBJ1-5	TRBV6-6	TGTGCCAGCAGGGACAGGGGAGAATTAGTCCCCCAGCATTTT	CASRDRGELVPQHF
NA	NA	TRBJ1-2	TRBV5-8	TGTGCCAGCAGGGAGAGGGTTTTGATTCAGGCTAACTATGGCTACACCTTC	CASRERVLIQANYGYTF
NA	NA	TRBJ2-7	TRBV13	TGTGCCAGCAGCCTAGAGGTGGCTCGCGAGCAGTACTTC	CASSLEVAREQYF
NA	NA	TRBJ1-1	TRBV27	TGTGCCAGCAGTTCGGGGGGACCCACTGAAGCTTTCTTT	CASSSGGPTEAFF
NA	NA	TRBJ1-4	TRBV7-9	TGTGCCAGCAGCTTACCCCAGTGGGGCGAAAAACTGTTTTTT	CASSLPQWGEKLFF
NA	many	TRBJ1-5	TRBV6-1	TGTGCCAGCAGTGAAGAGGGAATCAGCCAGCCCCAGCATTTT	CASSEEGISQPQHF
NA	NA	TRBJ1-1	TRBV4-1	TGCGCCAGCAGCCATCAAATCCGACAGAAAGTGCCAAAAGCTTTCTTT	CASSHQIRQKVPKAFF
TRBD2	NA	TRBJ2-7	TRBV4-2	TGTGCCAGCAGCCCAGAGGGACTAGCGGACTCCTACGAGCAGTACTTC	CASSPEGLADSYEQYF
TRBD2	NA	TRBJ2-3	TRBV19	TGTGCCAGTAGTACCCCGCTAGCGGGAGTGTCCGCAGATACGCAGTATTTT	CASSTPLAGVSADTQYF
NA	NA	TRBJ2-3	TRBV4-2	TGTGCCAGCAGCCAAGAGGAAACTAGCACAGATACGCAGTATTTT	CASSQEETSTDTQYF
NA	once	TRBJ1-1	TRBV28	TGTGCCAGTAAGCCACTGGGTTTGACTGAAGCTTTCTTT	CASKPLGLTEAFF
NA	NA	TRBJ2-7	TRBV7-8	TGTGCCAGCAGCTTCTACCCTCGTAGCAGTCAGGACGAGCAGTACTTC	CASSFYPRSSQDEQYF
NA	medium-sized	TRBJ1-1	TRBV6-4	TGTGCCAGCAGTGACGGGAGCGAGGGCACTGAAGCTTTCTTT	CASSDGSEGTEAFF
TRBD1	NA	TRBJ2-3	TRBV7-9	TGTGCCAGCAGCTTGGGGACAGGGTGGAATACGCAGTATTTT	CASSLGTGWNTQYF
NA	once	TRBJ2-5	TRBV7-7	TGTGCTAGCAGCTTAGCCCCTAGCGAGGAGACCCAGTACTTC	CASSLAPSEETQYF
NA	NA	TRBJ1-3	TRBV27	TGTGCCAGCAGTTTAGGGCGGTTTGGAAACACCATATATTTT	CASSLGRFGNTIYF
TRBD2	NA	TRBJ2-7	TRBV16	TGTGCCAGCAGCCAAAGGTCGGGAGGGCCCGCCGAGCAGTACTTC	CASSQRSGGPAEQYF
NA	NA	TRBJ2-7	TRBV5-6	TGTGCCAGCAGCTTTGGCGGGTTCAGTTACGAGCAGTACTTC	CASSFGGFSYEQYF
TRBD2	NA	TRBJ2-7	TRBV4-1	TGCGCCAGCAGCCAAGGGACTAGCGCCTCACCCTACGAGCAGTACTTC	CASSQGTSASPYEQYF